The TCR beta chain described here comes from a study of OX40 agonist ivuxolimab in advanced cancers. Germline V gene sequence: CDR1 SGHTA, CDR2 FQGTGA. The CDR3 has 18 amino acids. V was pared by 5 bases and J by 3 bases, with 14 bases of the junction left unmatched. Libraries were prepared by immunoSEQ multiplex PCR; TCRdb keeps only in-frame clonotypes and omits some of them. Among tens of thousands of clones listed, approximately 85% were seen once. This sequence was found in an adult with an advanced solid tumor such as melanoma, head and neck, liver or kidney cancer. Here the sequenced sample was CD4+ or CD8+ T cells sorted from blood, taken in a trial of the OX40 agonist ivuxolimab. V and J are TRBV7-3 and TRBJ2-3; TRBD2 agrees at 10 bases. The CDR3 spells CASSPGSGRAGGTDTQYF. CDR3 bases: TGTGCCAGCAGCCCGGGGAGCGGGAGGGCCGGGGGGACAGATACGCAGTATTTT.